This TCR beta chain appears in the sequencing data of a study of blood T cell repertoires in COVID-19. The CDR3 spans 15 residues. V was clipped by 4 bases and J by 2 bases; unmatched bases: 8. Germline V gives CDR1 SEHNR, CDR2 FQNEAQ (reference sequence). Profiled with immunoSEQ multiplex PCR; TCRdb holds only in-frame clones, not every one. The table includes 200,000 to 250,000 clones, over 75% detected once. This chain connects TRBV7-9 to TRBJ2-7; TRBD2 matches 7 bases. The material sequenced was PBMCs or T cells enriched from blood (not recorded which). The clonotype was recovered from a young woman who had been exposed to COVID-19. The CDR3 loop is CASSSPGGTPYEQYF. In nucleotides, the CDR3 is TGTGCCAGCAGCTCACCGGGGGGTACCCCCTACGAGCAGTACTTC.